Listed below are T cell receptor beta chains from one sample, sequenced in a study of T-cell memory formation after mild COVID-19. From the 5' RACE reads, TCRdb called clonotypes with MiXCR, one entry per CDR3 protein. The table lists 300,000 or so distinct CDR3 sequences, 15% of them singletons. Sequencing was performed on PBMCs or a T cell subset sorted from them (not recorded which). All receptors come from a man between 18 and 29 years old who had mild COVID-19 (a few samples of this study predate the infection). Cell type and time point are not known. Both conserved end residues are part of each CDR3. D genes are given only for firm matches. Size tells how often a clone was seen (once, few, many) or the class of an expanded clone, and some rows leave it out.

TRBJ1-4 - - TRBV4-3 CASSQERREKLFF TGCGCCAGCAGCCAAGAGCGAAGGGAAAAACTGTTTTTT
TRBJ2-1 - few TRBV14 CASSQVRAKQFF TGTGCCAGCAGCCAGGTACGGGCTAAGCAGTTCTTC
TRBJ1-1 - - TRBV5-4 CASSLDQVGTEAFF TGTGCCAGCAGCTTGGATCAGGTGGGCACTGAAGCTTTCTTT
TRBJ1-2 - - TRBV7-2 CASSARGGGDGYTF TGTGCCAGCAGCGCCCGAGGGGGGGGTGATGGCTACACCTTC
TRBJ2-7 TRBD2 - TRBV15 CATSRAFGLGAYEQYF TGTGCCACCAGCAGAGCCTTCGGACTAGGGGCCTACGAGCAGTACTTC
TRBJ1-1 - - TRBV6-5 CASSYPGENTEAFF TGTGCCAGCAGTTACCCGGGGGAGAACACTGAAGCTTTCTTT
TRBJ2-3 - - TRBV13 CASSSPKGGTDTQYF TGTGCCAGCAGCTCGCCAAAAGGGGGCACAGATACGCAGTATTTT
TRBJ1-1 - - TRBV19 CASSIISTGNTEAFF TGTGCCAGTAGTATAATTAGCACAGGAAACACTGAAGCTTTCTTT
TRBJ1-5 - few TRBV12-3/TRBV12-4 CASSLEAGGQPQHF TGTGCCAGCAGTTTAGAGGCAGGAGGGCAGCCCCAGCATTTT
TRBJ2-1 TRBD1 - TRBV3-1 CASSPTWTGEREQFF TGTGCCAGCAGTCCAACTTGGACAGGGGAAAGGGAGCAGTTCTTC
TRBJ2-2 - - TRBV9 CASSVGLNTGELFF TGTGCCAGCAGCGTAGGACTGAACACCGGGGAGCTGTTTTTT
TRBJ2-3 - few TRBV11-3 CASSPDPTDTQYF TGTGCCAGCAGCCCGGACCCCACAGATACGCAGTATTTT
TRBJ2-5 TRBD1 few TRBV24-1 CATSDAGQGAAGETQYF TGTGCCACCAGTGATGCGGGACAGGGGGCAGCAGGAGAGACCCAGTACTTC
TRBJ2-5 - few TRBV7-2 CASSPNRGGSETQYF TGTGCCAGCAGCCCAAACAGGGGGGGGTCGGAGACCCAGTACTTC
TRBJ2-1 - few TRBV12-3/TRBV12-4 CASSPGLNEQFF TGTGCCAGCAGCCCTGGACTAAATGAGCAGTTCTTC
TRBJ2-3 - many TRBV11-2 CASSSPRGRGTQYF TGTGCCAGCAGCTCACCCCGCGGCCGGGGTACGCAGTATTTT
TRBJ2-7 TRBD2 - TRBV3-1 CASSHLAGGPSYEQYF TGTGCCAGCAGCCACCTAGCGGGGGGACCCTCCTACGAGCAGTACTTC
TRBJ1-5 TRBD1 - TRBV6-2/TRBV6-3 CASTPGGNQPQHF TGTGCCAGCACCCCAGGGGGGAATCAGCCCCAGCATTTT
TRBJ1-6 TRBD1 few TRBV20-1 CSASDRGSPLHF TGCAGTGCTAGTGACAGGGGGTCACCCCTCCACTTT
TRBJ2-7 TRBD1 once TRBV27 CASSSGQGRPEQYF TGTGCCAGCAGTTCCGGACAGGGCCGGCCCGAGCAGTACTTC
TRBJ2-5 - few TRBV5-6 CASSPWGLLRQETQYF TGTGCCAGCAGCCCCTGGGGCCTGCTAAGGCAAGAGACCCAGTACTTC
TRBJ2-1 TRBD2 few TRBV7-3 CASSLGTSTLTEQFF TGTGCCAGCAGCTTAGGGACTAGTACCCTAACCGAGCAGTTCTTC
TRBJ2-2 TRBD2 - TRBV6-1 CASSEMGLAGGNTGELFF TGTGCCAGCAGTGAAATGGGACTAGCGGGGGGGAACACCGGGGAGCTGTTTTTT
TRBJ2-2 TRBD1 few TRBV7-2 CASSVRGRGELFF TGTGCCAGCAGCGTCAGGGGGCGCGGGGAGCTGTTTTTT
TRBJ2-5 - many TRBV7-9 CASSFREETQYF TGTGCCAGCAGCTTCAGGGAAGAGACCCAGTACTTC
TRBJ1-4 - few TRBV29-1 CSVEGLGGRTNEKLFF TGCAGCGTTGAGGGTTTGGGTGGCAGAACTAATGAAAAACTGTTTTTT
TRBJ2-2 - few TRBV9 CASSPRPTDTGELFF TGTGCCAGCAGCCCGCGACCGACGGACACCGGGGAGCTGTTTTTT
TRBJ1-2 - - TRBV29-1 CSVDQQGTDYGYTF TGCAGCGTTGACCAACAGGGCACCGACTATGGCTACACCTTC
TRBJ2-3 TRBD2 - TRBV15 CATSRERGGTADTQYF TGTGCCACCAGCAGAGAAAGGGGAGGGACCGCAGATACGCAGTATTTT
TRBJ2-5 - - TRBV10-3 CAIRDPLMETQYF TGTGCCATCAGGGACCCCTTAATGGAGACCCAGTACTTC
TRBJ2-7 TRBD2 - TRBV20-1 CSARTGLALIYEQYF TGCAGTGCGAGAACCGGACTAGCGTTGATCTACGAGCAGTACTTC